The T cell receptor (beta chain) under discussion was sequenced for a study of blood T cell repertoires in COVID-19. Study overall: Spain, Italy and the United States supplied samples that represented acute and convalescent COVID-19.

Recovered participants had two consecutive negative NP/OP PCR tests, healthcare professional clearance, or symptom resolution. Clones were sequenced by immunoSEQ multiplex PCR, and TCRdb holds only the in-frame ones, with some missing. The sample holds some 390,000 clones, approximately 89% seen once. This clone came up a few times. The length of the CDR3 is 15 residues. Germline V lookup: CDR1 SEHNR, CDR2 FQNEAQ (reference sequence). V shed 0 bases and J 5 bases; nucleotides not matched to a gene: 6. This clonotype was sampled from a woman aged 25 to 45 who had recovered from COVID-19. The sequenced sample consisted of PBMCs or T cells enriched from blood (not recorded which). This chain uses TRBV7-9 with TRBJ2-7; 8 bases line up with TRBD2. The CDR3 protein is CASSLAHGRADEQYF. In nucleotides, the CDR3 is TGTGCCAGCAGCTTAGCCCACGGGAGGGCCGACGAGCAGTACTTC.